These T cell receptor beta chains were read from a single sample in a study of blood T cell repertoires in COVID-19. Assay used: immunoSEQ multiplex PCR; TCRdb lists only in-frame clones, some missing. The data show about 3,700 clones, over 70% seen once. The sequencing sample was made of peripheral blood. The receptors come from a human donor in a cohort sampled during active COVID-19. Each CDR3 is given with its conserved first and last residue. D genes are given only for firm matches. Rows give clone size only sometimes, using once, few, many, or a class for an expanded clone.

d_call	v_call	j_call	clone_size	cdr3_nt	cdr3_aa
NA	TRBV7-2	TRBJ2-4	once	TGTGCCAGCAGCTTATTTCCAGGGGCCAAAAACATTCAGTACTTC	CASSLFPGAKNIQYF
NA	TRBV28	TRBJ1-2	few	TGTGCCAGCAGTTTATTGGCCAGATACTATGGCTACACCTTC	CASSLLARYYGYTF
NA	TRBV4-3	TRBJ2-3	NA	TGCGCCAGCAGCCAAACTAGCACAGATACGCAGTATTTT	CASSQTSTDTQYF
NA	TRBV6-5	TRBJ2-1	NA	TGTGCCAGCATCCGGGAGATTGGGACCTACAATGAGCAGTTCTTC	CASIREIGTYNEQFF
NA	TRBV5-1	TRBJ2-2	NA	TGCGCCAGCAGCTTGCGGTCTGCGAACACCGGGGAGCTGTTTTTT	CASSLRSANTGELFF
TRBD1	TRBV30	TRBJ1-4	once	TGTGCCTGGAGTGTACAGGGGGCAACTAATGAAAAACTGTTTTTT	CAWSVQGATNEKLFF
TRBD2	TRBV9	TRBJ2-3	once	TGTGCCAGCAGCGTAGGACTAGCGGGAGGGAAGACAGATACGCAGTATTTT	CASSVGLAGGKTDTQYF
NA	TRBV3-1/TRBV3-2	TRBJ2-7	NA	TGTGCCAGCAGCCAGGGACACCACTACGAGCAGTACTTC	CASSQGHHYEQYF
NA	TRBV6-2/TRBV6-3	TRBJ2-5	NA	TGTGCCAGCAGTCACCCCGGGAGAGGGGCTGGAGAGACCCAGTACTTC	CASSHPGRGAGETQYF
NA	TRBV7-2	TRBJ1-3	NA	TGTGCCAGCAGCTTTGCAGGCTCTGGAAACACCATATATTTT	CASSFAGSGNTIYF
TRBD2	TRBV7-9	TRBJ2-1	NA	TGTGCCAGCACCCCTCTAGCGGTCCTGAACAATGAGCAGTTCTTC	CASTPLAVLNNEQFF
TRBD1	TRBV9	TRBJ2-7	NA	TGTGCCAGCAGCGTAGAGGACAGGGGGTTTTATTACTACGAGCAGTACTTC	CASSVEDRGFYYYEQYF
NA	TRBV28	TRBJ2-7	few	TGTGCCATCCCCGGGACAAGCATTTACGAGCAGTACTTC	CAIPGTSIYEQYF
NA	TRBV6-5	TRBJ1-1	NA	TGTGCCAGCAGTTACTCGGCGGGGAGGGCGAACACTGAAGCTTTCTTT	CASSYSAGRANTEAFF
NA	TRBV5-4	TRBJ1-2	NA	TGTGCCAGCGGGATTCGGGACAAAGGGTCTGGCTACACCTTC	CASGIRDKGSGYTF
TRBD2	TRBV5-8	TRBJ2-6	few	TGTGCCAGCAGATCACGGGGGGCTGGGGCCAACGTCCTGACTTTC	CASRSRGAGANVLTF
NA	TRBV9	TRBJ1-1	NA	TGTGCCAGCAGCTCTCCTCAGGGCAGACCCACTGAAGCTTTCTTT	CASSSPQGRPTEAFF
TRBD2	TRBV6-2/TRBV6-3	TRBJ2-3	NA	TGTGCCAGCAGCCACACTAGCGGGAAGGGCACAGATACGCAGTATTTT	CASSHTSGKGTDTQYF
NA	TRBV27	TRBJ2-3	NA	TGTGCCAGCAGTTTATCGTACAGGCCTGGGGGCACAGATACGCAGTATTTT	CASSLSYRPGGTDTQYF
NA	TRBV30	TRBJ1-1	NA	TGTGCCTGGAGTTTCCGGGCAGGGACTGAAGCTTTCTTT	CAWSFRAGTEAFF
NA	TRBV7-9	TRBJ2-3	few	TGTGCCAGCAGCTCCCACCTTAGCGATTTTAGCACAGATACGCAGTATTTT	CASSSHLSDFSTDTQYF